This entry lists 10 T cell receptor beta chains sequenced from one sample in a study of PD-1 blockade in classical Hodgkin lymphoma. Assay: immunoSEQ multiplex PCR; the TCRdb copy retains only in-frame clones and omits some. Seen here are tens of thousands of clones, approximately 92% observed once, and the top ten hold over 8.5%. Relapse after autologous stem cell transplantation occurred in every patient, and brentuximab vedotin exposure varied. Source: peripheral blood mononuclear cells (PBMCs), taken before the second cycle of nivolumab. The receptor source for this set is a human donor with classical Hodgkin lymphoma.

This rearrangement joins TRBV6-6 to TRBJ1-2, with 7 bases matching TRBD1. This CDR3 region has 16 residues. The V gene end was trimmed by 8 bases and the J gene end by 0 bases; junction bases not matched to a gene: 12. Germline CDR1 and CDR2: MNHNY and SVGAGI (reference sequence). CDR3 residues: CASLAPNRGPNYGYTF. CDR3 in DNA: TGTGCCAGCCTCGCACCAAACAGGGGACCTAACTATGGCTACACCTTC.

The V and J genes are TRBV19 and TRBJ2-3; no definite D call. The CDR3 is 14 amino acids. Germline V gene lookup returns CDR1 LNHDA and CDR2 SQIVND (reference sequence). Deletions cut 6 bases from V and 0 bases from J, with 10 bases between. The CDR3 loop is CASRARPSTDTQYF. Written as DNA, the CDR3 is TGTGCCAGTAGGGCCAGGCCTAGCACAGATACGCAGTATTTT.

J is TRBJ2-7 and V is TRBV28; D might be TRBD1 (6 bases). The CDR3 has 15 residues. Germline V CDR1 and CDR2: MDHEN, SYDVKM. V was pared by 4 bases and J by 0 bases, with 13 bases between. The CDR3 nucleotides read TGTGCCAGCAGTTACCTTACAGGGTTCTCCTACGAGCAGTACTTC. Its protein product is CASSYLTGFSYEQYF.

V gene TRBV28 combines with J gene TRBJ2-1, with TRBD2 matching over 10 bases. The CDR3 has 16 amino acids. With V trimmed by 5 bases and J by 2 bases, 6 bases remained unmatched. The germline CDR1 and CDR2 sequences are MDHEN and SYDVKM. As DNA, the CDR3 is TGTGCCAGCAGTAGCGGGAGGGCCAAGGCCTACAATGAGCAGTTCTTC. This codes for CASSSGRAKAYNEQFF.

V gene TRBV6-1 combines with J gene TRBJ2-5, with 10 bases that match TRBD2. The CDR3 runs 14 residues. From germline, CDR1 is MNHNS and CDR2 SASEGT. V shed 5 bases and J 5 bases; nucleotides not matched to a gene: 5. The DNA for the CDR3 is TGTGCCAGCAGTACAGCGGGAGGGCGGGAGACCCAGTACTTC. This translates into CASSTAGGRETQYF.

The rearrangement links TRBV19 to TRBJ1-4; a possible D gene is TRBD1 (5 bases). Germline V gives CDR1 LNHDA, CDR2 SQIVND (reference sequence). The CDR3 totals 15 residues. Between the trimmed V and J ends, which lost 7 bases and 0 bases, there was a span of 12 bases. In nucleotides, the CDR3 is TGTGCCAGTAAACTCTCGGGGGCAACTAATGAAAAACTGTTTTTT. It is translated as CASKLSGATNEKLFF.

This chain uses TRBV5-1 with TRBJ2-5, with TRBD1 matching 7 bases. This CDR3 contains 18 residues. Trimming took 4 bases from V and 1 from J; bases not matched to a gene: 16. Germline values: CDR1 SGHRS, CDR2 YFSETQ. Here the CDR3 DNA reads TGCGCCAGCAGCCCCTGGGGGACAGTGGGCTCGATCCAAGAGACCCAGTACTTC. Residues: CASSPWGTVGSIQETQYF.

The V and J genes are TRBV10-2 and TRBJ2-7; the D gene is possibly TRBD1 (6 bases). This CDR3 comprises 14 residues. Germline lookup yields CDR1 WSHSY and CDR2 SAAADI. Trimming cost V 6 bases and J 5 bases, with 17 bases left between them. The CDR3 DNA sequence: TGCGCCAGCAGCTTTGCTTACAGGGCGGACGAGCAGTACTTC. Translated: CASSFAYRADEQYF.

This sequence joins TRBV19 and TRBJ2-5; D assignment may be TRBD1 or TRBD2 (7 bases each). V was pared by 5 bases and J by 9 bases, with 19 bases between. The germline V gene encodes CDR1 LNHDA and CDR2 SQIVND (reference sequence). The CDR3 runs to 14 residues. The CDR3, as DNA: TGTGCCAGTAGTTCCACAGGGGCGGGGGTGTCCCAGTACTTC. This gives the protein CASSSTGAGVSQYF.

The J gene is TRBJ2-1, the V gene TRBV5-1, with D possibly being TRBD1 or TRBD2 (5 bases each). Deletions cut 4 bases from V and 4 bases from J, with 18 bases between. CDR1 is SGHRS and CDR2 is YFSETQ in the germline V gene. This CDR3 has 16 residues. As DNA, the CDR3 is TGCGCCAGCAGCGGGACCACTAGATCGAGTTACAATGAGCAGTTCTTC. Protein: CASSGTTRSSYNEQFF.